This T cell receptor beta chain was captured in a study of long-term antiretroviral therapy in people with HIV. Version v3.0 of the immunoSEQ assay ran at survey level. The data were produced by immunoSEQ multiplex PCR, yet TCRdb's version contains in-frame clones alone and is incomplete. Of 25,000 to 35,000 clones in the sample, more than 60% were seen once. Germline values: CDR1 MGHRA, CDR2 YSYEKL. Trimming took off 1 base at V and 7 bases at J, with 10 bases between the two ends. This CDR3 is 13 amino acids long. Sample: unsorted PBMCs, taken 3.1 years after starting antiretroviral therapy. This rearrangement joins TRBV4-1 to TRBJ1-2; D is perhaps TRBD1 (6 bases). This TCR derives from a woman in her forties or fifties with HIV. CDR3 sequence (DNA): TGCGCCAGCAGCCAAGGGGGGGCGGGTGGCTACACCTTC. Protein sequence: CASSQGGAGGYTF.